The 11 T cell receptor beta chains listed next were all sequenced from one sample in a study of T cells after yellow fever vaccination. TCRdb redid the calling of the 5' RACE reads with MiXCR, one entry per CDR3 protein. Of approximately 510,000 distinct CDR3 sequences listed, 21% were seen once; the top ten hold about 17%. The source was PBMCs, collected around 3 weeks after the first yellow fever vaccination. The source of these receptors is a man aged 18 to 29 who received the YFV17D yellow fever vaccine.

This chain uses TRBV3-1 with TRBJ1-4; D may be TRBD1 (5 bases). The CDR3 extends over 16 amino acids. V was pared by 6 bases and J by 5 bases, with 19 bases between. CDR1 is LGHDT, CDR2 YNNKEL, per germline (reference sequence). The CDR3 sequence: CASRDKIGGVNEKLFF. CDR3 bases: TGTGCCAGCAGGGACAAGATTGGCGGGGTGAATGAAAAACTGTTTTTT. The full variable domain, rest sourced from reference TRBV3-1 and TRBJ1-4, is DTAVSQTPKYLVTQMGNDKSIKCEQNLGHDTMYWYKQDSKKFLKIMFSYNNKELIINETVPNRFSPKSPDKAHLNLHINSLELGDSAVYFCASRDKIGGVNEKLFFGSGTQLSVL.

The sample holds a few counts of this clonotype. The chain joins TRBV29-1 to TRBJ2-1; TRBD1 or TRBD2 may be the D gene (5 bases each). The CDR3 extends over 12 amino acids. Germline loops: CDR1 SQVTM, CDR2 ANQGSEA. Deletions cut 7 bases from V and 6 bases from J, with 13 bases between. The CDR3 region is CSAERGVNEQFF. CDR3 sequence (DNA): TGCAGCGCTGAGAGGGGAGTCAATGAGCAGTTCTTC.

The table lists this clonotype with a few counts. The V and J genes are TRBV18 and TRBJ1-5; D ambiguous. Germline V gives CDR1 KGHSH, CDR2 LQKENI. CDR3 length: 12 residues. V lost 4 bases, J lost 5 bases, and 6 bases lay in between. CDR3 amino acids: CASSRRDQPQHF. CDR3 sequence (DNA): TGTGCCAGCTCACGTAGGGATCAGCCCCAGCATTTT. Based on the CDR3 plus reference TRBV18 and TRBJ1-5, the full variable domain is NAGVMQNPRHLVRRRGQEARLRCSPMKGHSHVYWYRQLPEEGLKFMVYLQKENIIDESGMPKERFSAEFPKEGPSILRIQQVVRGDSAAYFCASSRRDQPQHFGDGTRLSIL.

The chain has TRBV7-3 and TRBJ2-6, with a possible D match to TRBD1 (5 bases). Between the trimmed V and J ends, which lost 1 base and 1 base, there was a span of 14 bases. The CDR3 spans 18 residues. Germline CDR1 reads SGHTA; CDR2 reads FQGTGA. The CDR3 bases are TGTGCCAGCAGCTTAAAGGGGCCAGGTGCATCTGGGGCCAACGTCCTGACTTTC. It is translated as CASSLKGPGASGANVLTF.

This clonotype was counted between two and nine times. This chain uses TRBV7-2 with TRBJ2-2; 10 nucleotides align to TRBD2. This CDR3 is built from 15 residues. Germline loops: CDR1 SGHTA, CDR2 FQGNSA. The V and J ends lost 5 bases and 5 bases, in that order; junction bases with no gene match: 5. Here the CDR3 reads CASSTGLAVTGELFF. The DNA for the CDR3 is TGTGCCAGCAGCACCGGACTAGCGGTGACCGGGGAGCTGTTTTTT.

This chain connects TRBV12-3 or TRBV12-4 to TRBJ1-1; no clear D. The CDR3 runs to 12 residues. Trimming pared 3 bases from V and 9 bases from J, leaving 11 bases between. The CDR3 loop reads CASSLSTSKAFF. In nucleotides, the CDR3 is TGTGCCAGCAGTTTGTCCACCTCCAAAGCTTTCTTT.

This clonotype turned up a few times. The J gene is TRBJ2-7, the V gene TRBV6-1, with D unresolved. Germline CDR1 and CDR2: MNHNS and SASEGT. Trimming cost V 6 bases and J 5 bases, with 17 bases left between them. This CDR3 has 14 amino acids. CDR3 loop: CASSEAGVPDEQYV. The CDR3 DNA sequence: TGTGCCAGCAGCGAGGCTGGGGTACCCGACGAGCAGTACGTC.

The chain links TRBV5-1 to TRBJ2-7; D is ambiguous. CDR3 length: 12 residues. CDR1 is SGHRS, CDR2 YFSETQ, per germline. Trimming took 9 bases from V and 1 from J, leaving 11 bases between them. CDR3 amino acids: CATGLESYEQYV. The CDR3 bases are TGCGCCACCGGCCTGGAGTCCTACGAGCAGTACGTC.

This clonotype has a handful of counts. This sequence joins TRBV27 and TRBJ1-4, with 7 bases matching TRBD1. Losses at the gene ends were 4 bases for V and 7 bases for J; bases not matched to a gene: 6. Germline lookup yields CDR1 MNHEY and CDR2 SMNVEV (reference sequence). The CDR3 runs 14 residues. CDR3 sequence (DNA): TGTGCCAGCAGTTCCACAGGGGTTCTTGAAAAACTGTTTTTT. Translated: CASSSTGVLEKLFF.

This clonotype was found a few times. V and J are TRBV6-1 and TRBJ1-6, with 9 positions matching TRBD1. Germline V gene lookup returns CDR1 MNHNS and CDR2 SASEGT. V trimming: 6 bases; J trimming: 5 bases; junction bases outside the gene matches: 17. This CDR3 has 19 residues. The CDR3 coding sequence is TGTGCCAGCAGCCTCAGAACCAACAGGGGGCCAACCGATAATTCACCCCTCCACTTT. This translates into CASSLRTNRGPTDNSPLHF.

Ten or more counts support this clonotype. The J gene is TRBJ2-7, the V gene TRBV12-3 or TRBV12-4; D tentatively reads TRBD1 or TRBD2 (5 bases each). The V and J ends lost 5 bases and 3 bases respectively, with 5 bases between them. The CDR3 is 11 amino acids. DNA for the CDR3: TGTGCCAGCAGTGGGGGCTACGAGCAGTACGTC. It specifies CASSGGYEQYV.